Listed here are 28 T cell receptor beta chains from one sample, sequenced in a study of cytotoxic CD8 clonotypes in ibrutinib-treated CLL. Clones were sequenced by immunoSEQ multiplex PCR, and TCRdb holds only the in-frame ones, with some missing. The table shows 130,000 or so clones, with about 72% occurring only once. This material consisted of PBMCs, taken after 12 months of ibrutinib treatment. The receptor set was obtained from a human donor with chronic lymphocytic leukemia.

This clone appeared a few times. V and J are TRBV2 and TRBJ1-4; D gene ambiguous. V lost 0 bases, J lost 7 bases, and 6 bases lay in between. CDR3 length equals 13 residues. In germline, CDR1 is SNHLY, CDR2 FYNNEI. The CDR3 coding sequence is TGTGCCAGCAGTGAAGCGCGATTTGAAAAACTGTTTTTT. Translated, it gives CASSEARFEKLFF.

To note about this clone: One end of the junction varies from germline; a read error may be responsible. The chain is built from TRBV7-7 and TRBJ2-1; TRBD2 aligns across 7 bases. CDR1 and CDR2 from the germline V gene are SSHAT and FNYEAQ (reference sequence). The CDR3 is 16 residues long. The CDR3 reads CASSLVAGVSYNEQFF. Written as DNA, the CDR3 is TGTGCTAGCAGCTTAGTGGCGGGAGTCTCCTACAATGAGCAGTTCTTC. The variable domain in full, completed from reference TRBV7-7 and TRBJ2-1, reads GAGVSQSPRYKVTKRGQDVTLRCDPISSHATLYWYQQALGQGPEFLTYFNYEAQPDKSGLPSDRFSAERPEGSISTLTIQRTEQRDSAMYRCASSLVAGVSYNEQFFGPGTRLTVL.

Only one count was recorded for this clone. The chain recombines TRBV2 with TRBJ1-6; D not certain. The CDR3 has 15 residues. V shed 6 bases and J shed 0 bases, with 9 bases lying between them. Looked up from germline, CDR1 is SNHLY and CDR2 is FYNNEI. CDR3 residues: CASSPMSSYNSPLHF. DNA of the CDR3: TGTGCCAGCAGCCCCATGAGCTCCTATAATTCACCCCTCCACTTT.

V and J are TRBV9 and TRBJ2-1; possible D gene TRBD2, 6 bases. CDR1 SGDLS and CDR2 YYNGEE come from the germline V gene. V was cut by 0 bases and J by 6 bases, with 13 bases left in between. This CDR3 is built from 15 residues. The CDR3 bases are TGTGCCAGCAGCGTAGCTTCTAGCGTGGGCAATGAGCAGTTCTTC. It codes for CASSVASSVGNEQFF.

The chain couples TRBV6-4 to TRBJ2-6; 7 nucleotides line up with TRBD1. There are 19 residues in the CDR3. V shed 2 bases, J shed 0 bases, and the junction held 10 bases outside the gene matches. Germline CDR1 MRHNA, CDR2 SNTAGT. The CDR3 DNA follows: TGTGCCAGCAGTGACCGCGGAGAGACAGGGATCTCTGGGGCCAACGTCCTGACTTTC. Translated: CASSDRGETGISGANVLTF.

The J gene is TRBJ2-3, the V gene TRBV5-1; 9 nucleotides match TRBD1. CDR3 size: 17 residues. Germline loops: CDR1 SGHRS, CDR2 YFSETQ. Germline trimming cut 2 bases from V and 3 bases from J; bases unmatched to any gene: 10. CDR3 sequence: CASSFGRGTGLTDTQYF. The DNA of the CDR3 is TGCGCCAGCAGCTTTGGTCGTGGGACAGGGCTAACAGATACGCAGTATTTT.

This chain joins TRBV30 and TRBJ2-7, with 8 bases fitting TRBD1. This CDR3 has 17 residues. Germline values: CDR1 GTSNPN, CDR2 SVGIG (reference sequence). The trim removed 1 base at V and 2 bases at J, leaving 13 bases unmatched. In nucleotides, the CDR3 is TGTGCCTGGAGTGGACGACGGACAGGGCACCCCACCTACGAGCAGTACTTC. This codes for CAWSGRRTGHPTYEQYF.

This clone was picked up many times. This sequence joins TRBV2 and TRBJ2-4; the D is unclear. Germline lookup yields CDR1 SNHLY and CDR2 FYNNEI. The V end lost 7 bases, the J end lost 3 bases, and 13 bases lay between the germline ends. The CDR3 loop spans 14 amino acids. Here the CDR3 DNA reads TGTGCCAGCAACCTTGCCGGTGTCAAAAACATTCAGTACTTC. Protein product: CASNLAGVKNIQYF.

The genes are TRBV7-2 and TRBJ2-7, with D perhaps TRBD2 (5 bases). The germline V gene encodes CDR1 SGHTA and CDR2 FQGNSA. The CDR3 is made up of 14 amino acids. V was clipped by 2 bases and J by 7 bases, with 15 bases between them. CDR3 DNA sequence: TGTGCCAGCAGCTTATTGTTTCGGGAAAGTGAGCAGTACTTC. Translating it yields CASSLLFRESEQYF. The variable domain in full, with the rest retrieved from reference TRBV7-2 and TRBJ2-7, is GAGVSQSPSNKVTEKGKDVELRCDPISGHTALYWYRQSLGQGLEFLIYFQGNSAPDKSGLPSDRFSAERTGGSVSTLTIQRTQQEDSAVYLCASSLLFRESEQYFGPGTRLTVT.

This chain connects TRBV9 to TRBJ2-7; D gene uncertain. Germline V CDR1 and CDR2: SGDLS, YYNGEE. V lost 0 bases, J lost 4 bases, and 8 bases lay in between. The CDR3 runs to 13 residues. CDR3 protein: CASSVDLGYEQYF. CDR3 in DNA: TGTGCCAGCAGCGTAGATTTGGGGTACGAGCAGTACTTC.

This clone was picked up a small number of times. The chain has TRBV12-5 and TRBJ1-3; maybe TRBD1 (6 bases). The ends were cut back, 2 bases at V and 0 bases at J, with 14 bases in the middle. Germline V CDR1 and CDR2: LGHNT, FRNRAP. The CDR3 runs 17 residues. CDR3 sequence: CASGLLRGGPSGNTIYF. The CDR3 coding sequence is TGTGCTAGTGGTTTGCTTCGTGGGGGCCCCTCTGGAAACACCATATATTTT.

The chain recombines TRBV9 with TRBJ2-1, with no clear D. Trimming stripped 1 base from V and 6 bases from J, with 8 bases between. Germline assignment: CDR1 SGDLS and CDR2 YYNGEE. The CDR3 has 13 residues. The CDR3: CASSVFSANEQFF. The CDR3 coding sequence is TGTGCCAGCAGCGTATTTAGTGCCAATGAGCAGTTCTTC.

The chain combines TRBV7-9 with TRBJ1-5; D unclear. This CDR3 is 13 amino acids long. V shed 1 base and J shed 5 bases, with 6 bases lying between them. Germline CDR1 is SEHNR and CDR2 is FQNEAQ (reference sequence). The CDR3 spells CASSLVVDQPQHF. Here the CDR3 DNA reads TGTGCCAGCAGCTTAGTTGTGGATCAGCCCCAGCATTTT.

The CDR3 nucleotides are TGTGCCAGCAGTTTAATTGGGACCTACGAGCAGTACTTC. It specifies CASSLIGTYEQYF. The V call is TRBV27, the J call TRBJ2-7, with D unclear. CDR1 is MNHEY, CDR2 SMNVEV, per germline (reference sequence). The CDR3 is 13 residues long. Trimming took 2 bases from V and 2 from J, leaving 7 bases between them.

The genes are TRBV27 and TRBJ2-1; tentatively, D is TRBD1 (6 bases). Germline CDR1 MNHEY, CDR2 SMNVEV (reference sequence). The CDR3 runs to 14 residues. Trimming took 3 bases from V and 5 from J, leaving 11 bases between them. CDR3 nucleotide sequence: TGTGCCAGCAGTTTTACTTCAGGGGACAATGAGCAGTTCTTC. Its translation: CASSFTSGDNEQFF.

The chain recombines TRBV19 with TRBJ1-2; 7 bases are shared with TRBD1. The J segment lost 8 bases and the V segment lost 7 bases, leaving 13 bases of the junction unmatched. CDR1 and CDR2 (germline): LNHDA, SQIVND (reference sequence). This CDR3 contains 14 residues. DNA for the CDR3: TGTGCCAGTACGGGCAGACAGGGAGCGCGGGGCTACACCTTC. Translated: CASTGRQGARGYTF.

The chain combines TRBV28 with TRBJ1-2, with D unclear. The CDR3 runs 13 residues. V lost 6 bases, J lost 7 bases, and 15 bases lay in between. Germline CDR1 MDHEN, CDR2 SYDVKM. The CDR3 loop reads CASRLPKSSGYTF. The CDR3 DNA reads TGTGCCAGCAGACTTCCGAAATCCTCTGGCTACACCTTC.

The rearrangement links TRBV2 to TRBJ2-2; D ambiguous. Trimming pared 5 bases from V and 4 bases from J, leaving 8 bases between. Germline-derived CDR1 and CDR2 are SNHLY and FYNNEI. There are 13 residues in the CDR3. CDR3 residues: CASSLGPTGELFF. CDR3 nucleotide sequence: TGTGCCAGCAGTCTCGGGCCCACCGGGGAGCTGTTTTTT.

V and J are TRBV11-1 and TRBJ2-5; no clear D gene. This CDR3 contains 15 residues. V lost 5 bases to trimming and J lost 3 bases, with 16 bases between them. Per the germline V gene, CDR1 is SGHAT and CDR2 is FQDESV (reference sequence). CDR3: CASSPARYLKETQYF. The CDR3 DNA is TGTGCCAGCAGCCCAGCCAGGTACCTAAAAGAGACCCAGTACTTC.

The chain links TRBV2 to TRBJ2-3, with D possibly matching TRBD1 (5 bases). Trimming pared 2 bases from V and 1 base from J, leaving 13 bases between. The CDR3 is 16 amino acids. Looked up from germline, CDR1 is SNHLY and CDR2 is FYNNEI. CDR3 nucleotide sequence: TGTGCCAGCAGTGAAAGGGGAAATGGGGGCACAGATACGCAGTATTTT. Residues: CASSERGNGGTDTQYF.

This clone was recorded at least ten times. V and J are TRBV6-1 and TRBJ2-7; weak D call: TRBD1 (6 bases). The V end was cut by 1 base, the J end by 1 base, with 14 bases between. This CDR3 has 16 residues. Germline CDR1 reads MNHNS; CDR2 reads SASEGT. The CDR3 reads CASSEVLGAGSYEQYF. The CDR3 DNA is TGTGCCAGCAGTGAAGTTTTGGGGGCTGGGTCCTACGAGCAGTACTTC.

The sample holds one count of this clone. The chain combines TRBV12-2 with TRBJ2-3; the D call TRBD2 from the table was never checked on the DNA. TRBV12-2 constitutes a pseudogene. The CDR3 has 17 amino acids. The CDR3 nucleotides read TGTGCAAGTCGCTTAGGATCTAGCGGGAAAAGCACAGATACGCAGTATTTT. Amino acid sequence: CASRLGSSGKSTDTQYF.

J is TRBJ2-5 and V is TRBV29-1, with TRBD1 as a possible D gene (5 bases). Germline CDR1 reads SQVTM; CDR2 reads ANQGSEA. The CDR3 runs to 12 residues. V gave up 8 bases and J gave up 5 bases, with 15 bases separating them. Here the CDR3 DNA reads TGCAGCACCTGGGGCCCGGCGGAGACCCAGTACTTC. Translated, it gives CSTWGPAETQYF. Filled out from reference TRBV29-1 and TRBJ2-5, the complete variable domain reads SAVISQKPSRDICQRGTSLTIQCQVDSQVTMMFWYRQQPGQSLTLIATANQGSEATYESGFVIDKFPISRPNLTFSTLTVSNMSPEDSSIYLCSTWGPAETQYFGPGTRLLVL.

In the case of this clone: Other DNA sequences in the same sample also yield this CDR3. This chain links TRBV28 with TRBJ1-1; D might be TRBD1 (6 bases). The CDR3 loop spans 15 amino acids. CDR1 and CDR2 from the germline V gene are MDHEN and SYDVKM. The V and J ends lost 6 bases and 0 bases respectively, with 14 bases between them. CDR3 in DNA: TGTGCCAGCAGCCCTCGACAGGATTTGAACACTGAAGCTTTCTTT. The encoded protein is CASSPRQDLNTEAFF.

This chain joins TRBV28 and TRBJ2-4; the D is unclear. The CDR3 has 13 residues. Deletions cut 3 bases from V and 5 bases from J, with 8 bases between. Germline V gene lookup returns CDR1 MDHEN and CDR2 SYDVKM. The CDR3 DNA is TGTGCCAGCAGTTTTAATCTAGAAAACATTCAGTACTTC. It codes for CASSFNLENIQYF.

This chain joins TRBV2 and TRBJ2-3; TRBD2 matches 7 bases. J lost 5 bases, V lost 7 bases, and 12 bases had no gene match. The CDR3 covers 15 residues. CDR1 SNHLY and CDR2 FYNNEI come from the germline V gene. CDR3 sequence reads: CASISTSDPGDTQYF. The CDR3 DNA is TGTGCCAGCATTAGTACTAGCGACCCGGGAGATACGCAGTATTTT.

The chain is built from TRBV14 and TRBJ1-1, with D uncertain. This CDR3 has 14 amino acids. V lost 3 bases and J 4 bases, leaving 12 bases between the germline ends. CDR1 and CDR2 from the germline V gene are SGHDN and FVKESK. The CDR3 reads CASSHPERITEAFF. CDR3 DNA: TGTGCCAGCAGCCATCCCGAAAGAATCACTGAAGCTTTCTTT.

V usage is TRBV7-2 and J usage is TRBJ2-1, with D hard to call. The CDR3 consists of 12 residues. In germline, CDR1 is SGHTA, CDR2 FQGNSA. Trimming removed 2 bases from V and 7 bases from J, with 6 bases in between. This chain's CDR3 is CASSLRWNEQFF. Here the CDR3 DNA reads TGTGCCAGCAGCTTACGCTGGAATGAGCAGTTCTTC.